This is a list of T cell receptor beta chains from one sample in a study of T cells in Graves' hyperthyroidism and ophthalmopathy. A single record per CDR3 protein comes from TCRdb applying MiXCR to the multiplex PCR reads. This sample carries 600,000 to 650,000 distinct CDR3 sequences, less than 25% of them seen once, and the ten largest clones take more than 30%. The sequenced material came from blood. The receptors derive from a man under 40 with Graves' ophthalmopathy. CDR3s include the opening cysteine and the closing phenylalanine or tryptophan. The order of the fields is clone size, V gene, J gene, D gene, CDR3 protein, CDR3 DNA. A D gene is named only where the DNA matches it firmly. Expanded clones get a size class; other rows say once, few or many, or leave the size out.

size: -; V: TRBV20-1; J: TRBJ2-4; D: -; CDR3: CSVRPGGRNIQYF; DNA: TGCAGTGTCAGGCCTGGGGGCAGGAACATTCAGTACTTC
size: -; V: TRBV11-3; J: TRBJ2-2; D: -; CDR3: CASSLYTGISTGELFF; DNA: TGTGCCAGCAGCTTATATACCGGGATTTCTACCGGGGAGCTGTTTTTT
size: few; V: TRBV19; J: TRBJ2-1; D: -; CDR3: CASALALSYNEQFF; DNA: TGTGCCAGTGCACTAGCCTTATCCTACAATGAGCAGTTCTTC
size: few; V: TRBV12-3/TRBV12-4; J: TRBJ2-2; D: -; CDR3: CASRGTEDSTGELFF; DNA: TGTGCCAGCCGGGGGACAGAGGACAGCACCGGGGAGCTGTTTTTT
size: few; V: TRBV27; J: TRBJ1-4; D: -; CDR3: CASSLTPAEKLFF; DNA: TGTGCCAGCAGTTTAACCCCAGCTGAAAAACTGTTTTTT
size: many; V: TRBV6-6; J: TRBJ1-2; D: -; CDR3: CASSYSGVAYGYTF; DNA: TGTGCCAGCAGTTACTCAGGGGTTGCCTATGGCTACACCTTC
size: -; V: TRBV7-2; J: TRBJ2-1; D: -; CDR3: CASSLGTSYYNEQFF; DNA: TGTGCCAGCAGCTTAGGGACTTCGTATTACAATGAGCAGTTCTTC
size: -; V: TRBV6-5; J: TRBJ2-5; D: TRBD2; CDR3: CASSYSVGGARETQYF; DNA: TGTGCCAGCAGTTACTCGGTCGGGGGGGCGCGGGAGACCCAGTACTTC
size: many; V: TRBV11-2; J: TRBJ2-2; D: -; CDR3: CASSIDTDTGELFF; DNA: TGTGCCAGCAGCATCGACACAGACACCGGGGAGCTGTTTTTT
size: few; V: TRBV11-2; J: TRBJ2-3; D: -; CDR3: CASSFQLTDTQYF; DNA: TGTGCCAGCAGCTTCCAGCTCACAGATACGCAGTATTTT
size: -; V: TRBV15; J: TRBJ2-6; D: -; CDR3: CATSVAGANVLTF; DNA: TGTGCCACCAGCGTGGCTGGGGCCAACGTCCTGACTTTC
size: -; V: TRBV7-2; J: TRBJ2-2; D: TRBD2; CDR3: CASSLPRGLADGELFF; DNA: TGTGCCAGCAGCTTACCCCGGGGACTAGCGGACGGGGAGCTGTTTTTT
size: few; V: TRBV4-1; J: TRBJ2-7; D: -; CDR3: CASSQGAAGDEQYF; DNA: TGCGCCAGCAGCCAAGGTGCCGCAGGGGACGAGCAGTACTTC
size: many; V: TRBV7-8; J: TRBJ1-2; D: -; CDR3: CASSPRGETDGYTF; DNA: TGTGCCAGCAGCCCGAGGGGGGAGACAGATGGCTACACCTTC
size: -; V: TRBV19; J: TRBJ2-1; D: -; CDR3: CASSIWGQGLNEQFF; DNA: TGTGCCAGTAGTATTTGGGGGCAAGGATTGAATGAGCAGTTCTTC
size: -; V: TRBV7-9; J: TRBJ1-1; D: -; CDR3: CASSSQGGEAFF; DNA: TGTGCCAGCAGCTCTCAGGGAGGTGAAGCTTTCTTT
size: many; V: TRBV5-1; J: TRBJ2-5; D: -; CDR3: CASSLEGREEETQYF; DNA: TGCGCCAGCAGCTTGGAGGGAAGGGAGGAAGAGACCCAGTACTTC
size: -; V: TRBV11-2; J: TRBJ1-1; D: -; CDR3: CASSLGAVMNTEAFF; DNA: TGTGCCAGCAGCTTGGGTGCGGTCATGAACACTGAAGCTTTCTTT
size: -; V: TRBV6-2/TRBV6-3; J: TRBJ2-1; D: -; CDR3: CASSYNNLGNEQFF; DNA: TGTGCCAGCAGTTACAACAACCTCGGGAATGAGCAGTTCTTC
size: many; V: TRBV6-1; J: TRBJ1-1; D: TRBD1; CDR3: CASSPDRAWNTEAFF; DNA: TGTGCCAGCAGTCCCGACAGGGCTTGGAACACTGAAGCTTTCTTT
size: -; V: TRBV6-1; J: TRBJ1-1; D: -; CDR3: CASSFIGHGNTEAFF; DNA: TGTGCCAGCAGCTTCATCGGACATGGGAACACTGAAGCTTTCTTT
size: many; V: TRBV11-2; J: TRBJ2-1; D: -; CDR3: CASSLVPLDEQFF; DNA: TGTGCCAGCAGCTTAGTCCCACTCGATGAGCAGTTCTTC
size: few; V: TRBV5-4; J: TRBJ2-7; D: -; CDR3: CASSLEGQLYEQYF; DNA: TGTGCCAGCAGCTTGGAAGGTCAGTTGTACGAGCAGTACTTC
size: many; V: TRBV20-1; J: TRBJ2-7; D: TRBD1; CDR3: CSARDRDRDRYEQYF; DNA: TGCAGTGCTAGAGATCGGGACAGGGATAGATACGAGCAGTACTTC
size: -; V: TRBV27; J: TRBJ2-2; D: TRBD2; CDR3: CASSLSLAGDTGELFF; DNA: TGTGCCAGCAGTTTATCTCTAGCGGGAGACACCGGGGAGCTGTTTTTT
size: few; V: TRBV6-1; J: TRBJ1-5; D: -; CDR3: CASCQNWGNQPQHF; DNA: TGTGCCAGCTGTCAGAATTGGGGCAATCAGCCCCAGCATTTT
size: -; V: TRBV29-1; J: TRBJ2-1; D: TRBD2; CDR3: CSANLEGGRYYNEQFF; DNA: TGCAGCGCCAACCTGGAAGGCGGGAGGTACTACAATGAGCAGTTCTTC
size: few; V: TRBV6-1; J: TRBJ2-7; D: -; CDR3: CASRPEGSLIYEQYF; DNA: TGTGCCAGCAGACCCGAGGGTAGCTTAATCTACGAGCAGTACTTC
size: few; V: TRBV11-3; J: TRBJ2-1; D: TRBD2; CDR3: CASSSDAAGDNEQFF; DNA: TGTGCCAGCAGCTCAGACGCAGCGGGGGACAATGAGCAGTTCTTC
size: -; V: TRBV25-1; J: TRBJ2-1; D: TRBD1; CDR3: CATQGVGYNEQFF; DNA: TGTGCCACCCAGGGGGTAGGATACAATGAGCAGTTCTTC
size: -; V: TRBV7-9; J: TRBJ2-1; D: -; CDR3: CASSRDFGARANEQFF; DNA: TGTGCCAGCAGCCGGGATTTTGGTGCTAGGGCCAATGAGCAGTTCTTC
size: few; V: TRBV7-6; J: TRBJ2-4; D: TRBD1; CDR3: CASSPTGTGEAIQYF; DNA: TGTGCCAGCAGCCCAACCGGGACAGGGGAGGCCATTCAGTACTTC
size: many; V: TRBV12-3/TRBV12-4; J: TRBJ2-7; D: TRBD2; CDR3: CASRPGTSDTYEQYF; DNA: TGTGCCAGCAGACCCGGGACTAGCGATACCTACGAGCAGTACTTC
size: -; V: TRBV15; J: TRBJ2-7; D: -; CDR3: CATSRSQVAAYEQYF; DNA: TGTGCCACCAGCAGATCACAGGTCGCGGCCTACGAGCAGTACTTC
size: -; V: TRBV29-1; J: TRBJ2-3; D: TRBD2; CDR3: CSVEPSGSITDTQYF; DNA: TGCAGCGTTGAACCTAGCGGGAGTATAACAGATACGCAGTATTTT
size: few; V: TRBV18; J: TRBJ2-1; D: -; CDR3: CASSPQSSQQNEQFF; DNA: TGTGCCAGCTCACCACAATCGAGTCAACAAAATGAGCAGTTCTTC
size: few; V: TRBV6-2/TRBV6-3; J: TRBJ2-5; D: TRBD1; CDR3: CASTPGTAIQETQYF; DNA: TGTGCCAGCACCCCGGGGACAGCAATACAAGAGACCCAGTACTTC
size: -; V: TRBV10-3; J: TRBJ2-7; D: TRBD2; CDR3: CAISGKAGVSYEQYF; DNA: TGTGCCATCAGTGGAAAAGCGGGGGTTTCCTACGAGCAGTACTTC
size: few; V: TRBV11-2; J: TRBJ2-5; D: -; CDR3: CASSIGQLVGETQYF; DNA: TGTGCCAGCAGCATTGGACAGCTGGTAGGAGAGACCCAGTACTTC
size: many; V: TRBV30; J: TRBJ2-1; D: TRBD2; CDR3: CAWSATGTSGRAPQFF; DNA: TGTGCCTGGAGTGCCACCGGGACTAGCGGGAGGGCCCCGCAGTTCTTC
size: few; V: TRBV28; J: TRBJ2-1; D: TRBD2; CDR3: CASSLYAGGSSYNEQFF; DNA: TGTGCCAGCAGTTTATATGCGGGAGGGAGCTCCTACAATGAGCAGTTCTTC
size: -; V: TRBV18; J: TRBJ2-3; D: -; CDR3: CASSPSWAGSDTQYF; DNA: TGTGCCAGCTCACCCTCGTGGGCAGGTTCGGATACGCAGTATTTT
size: -; V: TRBV29-1; J: TRBJ2-3; D: TRBD2; CDR3: CSVGLAGSSTDTQYF; DNA: TGCAGCGTCGGACTAGCGGGGTCGAGCACAGATACGCAGTATTTT
size: -; V: TRBV7-2; J: TRBJ2-7; D: TRBD1; CDR3: CASRSGQAPSYEQYF; DNA: TGTGCCAGCCGCTCAGGACAGGCACCCTCCTACGAGCAGTACTTC
size: few; V: TRBV6-1; J: TRBJ1-1; D: -; CDR3: CASRRGPTEAFF; DNA: TGTGCCAGCAGACGCGGCCCCACTGAAGCTTTCTTT
size: -; V: TRBV7-2; J: TRBJ2-1; D: -; CDR3: CASSLIADQVGDEQFF; DNA: TGTGCCAGCAGCTTAATCGCGGACCAGGTCGGGGATGAGCAGTTCTTC
size: many; V: TRBV13; J: TRBJ2-5; D: -; CDR3: CASSGRRDAERYQETQYF; DNA: TGTGCCAGCAGCGGACGCCGGGACGCCGAAAGATATCAGGAGACCCAGTACTTC
size: -; V: TRBV30; J: TRBJ2-7; D: TRBD1; CDR3: CAWSFGTGGFYEQYF; DNA: TGTGCCTGGAGTTTCGGGACAGGGGGATTCTACGAGCAGTACTTC
size: few; V: TRBV5-6; J: TRBJ1-4; D: TRBD1; CDR3: CASSLRPGQGYEKLFF; DNA: TGTGCCAGCAGCCTCCGGCCGGGACAGGGGTATGAAAAACTGTTTTTT
size: -; V: TRBV27; J: TRBJ2-7; D: TRBD2; CDR3: CASSSTSGRIYEQYF; DNA: TGTGCCAGCAGTTCGACTAGCGGGAGGATCTACGAGCAGTACTTC
size: many; V: TRBV5-1; J: TRBJ2-7; D: TRBD2; CDR3: CASSPGGGKNEQYF; DNA: TGCGCCAGCAGCCCGGGAGGAGGTAAAAACGAGCAGTACTTC
size: -; V: TRBV20-1; J: TRBJ2-1; D: TRBD1; CDR3: CSARQGARTSYNEQFF; DNA: TGCAGTGCTAGACAGGGGGCGCGGACCTCCTACAATGAGCAGTTCTTC
size: few; V: TRBV2; J: TRBJ2-2; D: -; CDR3: CASNWGDNTGELFF; DNA: TGTGCCAGCAATTGGGGGGATAACACCGGGGAGCTGTTTTTT